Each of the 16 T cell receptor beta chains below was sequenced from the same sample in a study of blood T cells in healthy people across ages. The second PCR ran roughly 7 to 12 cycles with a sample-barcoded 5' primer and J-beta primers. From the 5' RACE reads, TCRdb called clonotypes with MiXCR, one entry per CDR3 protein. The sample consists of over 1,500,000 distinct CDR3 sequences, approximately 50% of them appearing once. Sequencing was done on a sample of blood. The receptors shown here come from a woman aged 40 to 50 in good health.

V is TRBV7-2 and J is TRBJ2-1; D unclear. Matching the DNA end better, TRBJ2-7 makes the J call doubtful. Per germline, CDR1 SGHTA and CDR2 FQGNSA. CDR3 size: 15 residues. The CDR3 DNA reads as TGTGCCAGCAGCGCTCGATATCGCTCCTACAATGAGCAGTACTTC. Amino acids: CASSARYRSYNEQYF.

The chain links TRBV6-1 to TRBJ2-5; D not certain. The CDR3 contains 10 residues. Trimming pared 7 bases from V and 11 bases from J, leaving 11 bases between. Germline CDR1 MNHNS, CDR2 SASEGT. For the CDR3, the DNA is TGTGCCAGCATCCTGGGTGAACAGTACTTC. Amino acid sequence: CASILGEQYF.

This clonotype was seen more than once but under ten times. CDR3 bases: TGTGCCAGCTTGTCCGGGACAGGATTCTATGGCTACACCTTC. It encodes CASLSGTGFYGYTF. The chain couples TRBV6-6 to TRBJ1-2; 8 positions agree with TRBD1. The trim removed 8 bases at V and 4 bases at J, leaving 9 bases unmatched. Looked up from germline, CDR1 is MNHNY and CDR2 is SVGAGI (reference sequence). CDR3 length equals 14 residues.

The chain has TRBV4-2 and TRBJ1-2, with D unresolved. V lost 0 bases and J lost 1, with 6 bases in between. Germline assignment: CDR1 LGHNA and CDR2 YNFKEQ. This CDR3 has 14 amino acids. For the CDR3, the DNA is TGTGCCAGCAGCCAAGATTCTAATAACTATGGCTACACCTTC. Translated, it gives CASSQDSNNYGYTF.

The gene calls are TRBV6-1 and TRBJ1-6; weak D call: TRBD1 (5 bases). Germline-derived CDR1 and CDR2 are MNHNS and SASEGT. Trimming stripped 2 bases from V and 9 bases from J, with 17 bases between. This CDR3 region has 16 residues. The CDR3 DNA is TGTGCCAGCAGTGAAAGAGGAGGGGACGATGGTTCACCCCTCCACTTT. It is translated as CASSERGGDDGSPLHF.

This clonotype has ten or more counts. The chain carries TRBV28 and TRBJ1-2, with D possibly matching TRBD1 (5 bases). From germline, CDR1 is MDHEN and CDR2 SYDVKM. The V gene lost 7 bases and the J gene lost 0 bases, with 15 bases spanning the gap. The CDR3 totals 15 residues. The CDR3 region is CASKVRGPTNYGYTF. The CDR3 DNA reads TGTGCCAGCAAAGTAAGGGGACCCACTAACTATGGCTACACCTTC.

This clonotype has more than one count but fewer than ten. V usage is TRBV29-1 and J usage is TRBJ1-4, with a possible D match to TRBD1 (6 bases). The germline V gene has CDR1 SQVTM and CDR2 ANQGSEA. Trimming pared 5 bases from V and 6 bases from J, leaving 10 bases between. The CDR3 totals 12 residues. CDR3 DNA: TGCAGCGTTATGAGGGGGGATGAAAAACTGTTTTTT. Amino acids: CSVMRGDEKLFF.

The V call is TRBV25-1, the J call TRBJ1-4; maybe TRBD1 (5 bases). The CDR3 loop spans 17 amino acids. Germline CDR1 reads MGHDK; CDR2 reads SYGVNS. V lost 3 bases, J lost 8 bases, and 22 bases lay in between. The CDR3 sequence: CASSDTTLGRVGEKLFF. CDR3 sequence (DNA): TGTGCCAGCAGTGACACTACACTGGGACGTGTGGGAGAAAAACTGTTTTTT.

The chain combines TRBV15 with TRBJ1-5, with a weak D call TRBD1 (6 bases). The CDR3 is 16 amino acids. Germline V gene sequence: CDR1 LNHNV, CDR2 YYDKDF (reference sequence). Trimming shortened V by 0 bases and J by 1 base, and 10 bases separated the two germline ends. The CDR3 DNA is TGTGCCACCAGCAGAGATACTGGACAGAGCAATCAGCCCCAGCATTTT. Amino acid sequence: CATSRDTGQSNQPQHF.

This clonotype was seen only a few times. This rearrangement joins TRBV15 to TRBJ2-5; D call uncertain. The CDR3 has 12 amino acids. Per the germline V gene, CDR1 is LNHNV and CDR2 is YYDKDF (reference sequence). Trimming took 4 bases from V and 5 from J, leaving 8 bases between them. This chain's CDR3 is CATSTIQETQYF. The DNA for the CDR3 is TGTGCCACCAGCACAATTCAGGAGACCCAGTACTTC.

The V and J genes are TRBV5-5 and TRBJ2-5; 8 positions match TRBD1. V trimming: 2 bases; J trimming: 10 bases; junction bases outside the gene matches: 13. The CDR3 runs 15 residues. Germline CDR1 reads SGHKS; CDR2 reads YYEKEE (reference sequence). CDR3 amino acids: CASSFAQGVKTSQYF. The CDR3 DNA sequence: TGTGCCAGCAGCTTCGCACAGGGGGTCAAAACTAGCCAGTACTTC.

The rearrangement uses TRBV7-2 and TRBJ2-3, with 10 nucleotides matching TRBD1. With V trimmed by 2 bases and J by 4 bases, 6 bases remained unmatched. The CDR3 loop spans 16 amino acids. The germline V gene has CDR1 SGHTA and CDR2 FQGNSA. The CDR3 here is CASSLRGQGVSDTQYF. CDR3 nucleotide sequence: TGTGCCAGCAGCTTACGTGGACAGGGGGTCTCAGATACGCAGTATTTT. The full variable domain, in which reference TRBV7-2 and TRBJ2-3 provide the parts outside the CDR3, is GAGVSQSPSNKVTEKGKDVELRCDPISGHTALYWYRQSLGQGLEFLIYFQGNSAPDKSGLPSDRFSAERTGGSVSTLTIQRTQQEDSAVYLCASSLRGQGVSDTQYFGPGTRLTVL.

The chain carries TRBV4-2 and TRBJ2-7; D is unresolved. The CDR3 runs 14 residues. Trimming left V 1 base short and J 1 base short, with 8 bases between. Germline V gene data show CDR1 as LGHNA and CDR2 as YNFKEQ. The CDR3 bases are TGTGCCAGCAGCCAAGGGGCAGTTTCCTACGAGCAGTACTTC. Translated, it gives CASSQGAVSYEQYF.

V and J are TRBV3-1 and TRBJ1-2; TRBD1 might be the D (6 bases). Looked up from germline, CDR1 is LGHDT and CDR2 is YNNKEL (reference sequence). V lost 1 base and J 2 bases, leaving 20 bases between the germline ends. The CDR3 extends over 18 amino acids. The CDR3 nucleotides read TGTGCCAGCAGCCAAGTCCGTGCAGGGACACAATCAAACTATGGCTACACCTTC. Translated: CASSQVRAGTQSNYGYTF.

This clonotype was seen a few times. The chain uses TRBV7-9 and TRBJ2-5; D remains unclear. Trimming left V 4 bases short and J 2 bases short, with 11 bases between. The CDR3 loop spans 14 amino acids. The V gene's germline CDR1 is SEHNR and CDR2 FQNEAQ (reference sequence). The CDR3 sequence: CASSSEGLQETQYF. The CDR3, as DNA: TGTGCCAGCAGCTCAGAAGGATTACAAGAGACCCAGTACTTC.

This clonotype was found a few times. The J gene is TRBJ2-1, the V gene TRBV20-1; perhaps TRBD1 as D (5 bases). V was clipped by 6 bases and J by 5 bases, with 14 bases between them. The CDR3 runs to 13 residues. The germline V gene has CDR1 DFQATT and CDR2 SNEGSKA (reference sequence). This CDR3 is CSAPFDSDNEQFF. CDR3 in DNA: TGCAGTGCGCCCTTCGACAGCGACAATGAGCAGTTCTTC.